These 30 T cell receptor beta chains share one sample of origin, sequenced in a study of control samples from healthy donors and cancer patients. The assay was immunoSEQ multiplex PCR, and TCRdb's table has in-frame clones only and misses some. The table records over 100,000 clones, around 92% of them present only once. Sequenced input: blood. The source of these receptors is a woman aged 50 to 60 in good health.

The genes are TRBV4-1 and TRBJ2-2, with D unclear. Per germline, CDR1 MGHRA and CDR2 YSYEKL. This CDR3 contains 16 residues. V was clipped by 0 bases and J by 0 bases, with 8 bases between them. The CDR3, as DNA: TGCGCCAGCAGCCAAGAGCAGGCCGCGAACACCGGGGAGCTGTTTTTT. Protein sequence: CASSQEQAANTGELFF.

V gene TRBV14 combines with J gene TRBJ1-2; 7 positions match TRBD1. The V gene's germline CDR1 is SGHDN and CDR2 FVKESK. This CDR3 comprises 17 residues. V gave up 5 bases and J gave up 6 bases; unmatched junction bases: 18. In DNA, the CDR3 is TGTGCCAGCAGCAATTCGACCCTGCCGGACAGGCTCCATGGCTACACCTTC. It translates to CASSNSTLPDRLHGYTF.

The chain employs TRBV27 and TRBJ2-7, with 10 bases fitting TRBD1. The CDR3 is 15 residues long. V trimming: 4 bases; J trimming: 6 bases; junction bases outside the gene matches: 9. CDR1 and CDR2 from the germline V gene are MNHEY and SMNVEV (reference sequence). CDR3 loop: CASSSKPGQGFEQYF. The CDR3 region has the DNA TGTGCCAGCAGTTCGAAACCGGGACAGGGGTTCGAGCAGTACTTC.

This chain links TRBV4-1 with TRBJ1-2, with D unclear. The V and J ends lost 1 base and 2 bases respectively, with 11 bases between them. The CDR3 runs 15 residues. Germline-derived CDR1 and CDR2 are MGHRA and YSYEKL. CDR3 region: CASSQVVGLNYGYTF. The DNA for the CDR3 is TGCGCCAGCAGCCAAGTGGTGGGATTGAACTATGGCTACACCTTC.

The CDR3 protein is CASGGTGGPNTEAFF. The CDR3, as DNA: TGTGCCAGTGGAGGAACAGGAGGGCCGAACACTGAAGCTTTCTTT. This rearrangement joins TRBV19 to TRBJ1-1, with D possibly TRBD1 on 5 matching bases. The germline CDR1 and CDR2 sequences are LNHDA and SQIVND (reference sequence). This CDR3 comprises 15 residues. Trimming pared 8 bases from V and 1 base from J, leaving 17 bases between.

The gene calls are TRBV5-6 and TRBJ2-3; D is unclear. Germline CDR1 and CDR2: SGHDT and YYEEEE. This CDR3 comprises 15 residues. V gave up 0 bases and J gave up 0 bases, with 8 bases separating them. The CDR3 spells CASSLGVGSTDTQYF. CDR3 nucleotide sequence: TGTGCCAGCAGCTTGGGAGTGGGTAGCACAGATACGCAGTATTTT.

The chain recombines TRBV6-1 with TRBJ1-3, with D uncertain. Trimming removed 0 bases at V and 0 bases at J, with 9 bases between. Germline CDR1 reads MNHNS; CDR2 reads SASEGT. The CDR3 is made up of 16 amino acids. The DNA for the CDR3 is TGTGCCAGCAGTGAAGCTCCGGACTCCTCTGGAAACACCATATATTTT. Its translation is CASSEAPDSSGNTIYF.

The chain combines TRBV30 with TRBJ1-6, with D tentatively TRBD1 (5 bases). Germline CDR1 reads GTSNPN; CDR2 reads SVGIG (reference sequence). V was trimmed by 1 base and J by 7 bases, leaving 8 bases between them. The CDR3 sequence is 13 residues long. The CDR3 sequence is CAWSADSNSPLHF. In DNA form, the CDR3 reads TGTGCCTGGAGTGCCGACAGCAATTCACCCCTCCACTTT.

This chain uses TRBV6-1 with TRBJ2-1, with D perhaps matching TRBD1 (5 bases). The CDR3 is 15 residues long. The V gene lost 3 bases and the J gene lost 4 bases, with 13 bases spanning the gap. Looked up from germline, CDR1 is MNHNS and CDR2 is SASEGT. CDR3 nucleotide sequence: TGTGCCAGCAGTGAGGGGCCCTATCCATACAATGAGCAGTTCTTC. Amino acid sequence: CASSEGPYPYNEQFF.

The chain links TRBV5-1 to TRBJ2-3, with TRBD1 identical over 7 bases. V lost 2 bases to trimming and J lost 2 bases; unmatched junction nucleotides: 2. The length of the CDR3 is 14 residues. Germline V lookup: CDR1 SGHRS, CDR2 YFSETQ. The DNA for the CDR3 is TGCGCCAGCAGCTTACAGGGGTCCACAGATACGCAGTATTTT. Translation gives CASSLQGSTDTQYF.

The chain carries TRBV6-5 and TRBJ2-2; 11 nucleotides match TRBD1. CDR3 length equals 14 residues. Trimming removed 4 bases from V and 6 bases from J; junction bases left unmatched: 1. CDR1 and CDR2 (germline): MNHEY, SVGAGI. For the CDR3, the DNA is TGTGCCAGCAGTTGGACAGGGGGCCCCGGGGAGCTGTTTTTT. Protein sequence: CASSWTGGPGELFF.

Concerning this clone: The DNA is omitted, as the CDR3 cannot be located on it reliably, and the CDR3 follows TCRdb's listing. This sequence joins TRBV29-1 and TRBJ2-1; TRBD2 is the table's D call and was not checked against the DNA. The CDR3 contains 12 residues when both ends are counted. The V gene's germline CDR1 is SQVTM and CDR2 ANQGSEA. The CDR3 sequence: CSVVGSGSSGFF.

This sequence joins TRBV29-1 and TRBJ2-3, with TRBD2 matching 14 bases. The ends lost 1 base at V and 2 bases at J; junction bases unmatched: 2. There are 16 residues in the CDR3. CDR1 is SQVTM and CDR2 is ANQGSEA in the germline V gene. This chain's CDR3 is CSVEAGLAGDTDTQYF. CDR3 DNA sequence: TGCAGCGTTGAAGCGGGACTAGCGGGAGACACAGATACGCAGTATTTT.

The chain joins TRBV5-1 to TRBJ1-3; D perhaps matches TRBD1 (6 bases). This CDR3 has 14 amino acids. The V and J ends lost 0 bases and 4 bases respectively, with 8 bases between them. CDR1 SGHRS and CDR2 YFSETQ come from the germline V gene. CDR3 coding DNA: TGCGCCAGCAGCTTGGCAGGGGCAGGAAACACCATATATTTT. As protein: CASSLAGAGNTIYF.

This clone has a single count. Other DNA sequences in the same sample also yield this CDR3. The V gene is TRBV6-1, the J gene TRBJ2-1, with a possible D match to TRBD1 (6 bases). CDR1 is MNHNS, CDR2 SASEGT, per germline. The CDR3 covers 14 residues. The V end was cut by 1 base, the J end by 3 bases, with 7 bases between. Here the CDR3 DNA reads TGTGCCAGCAGTGAAGGGACAGACTACAATGAGCAGTTCTTC. Translated: CASSEGTDYNEQFF.

This chain joins TRBV12-3 or TRBV12-4 and TRBJ1-2, with a possible D match to TRBD1 (5 bases). V lost 5 bases and J 8 bases, leaving 15 bases between the germline ends. The CDR3 spans 13 residues. The CDR3 is CASSAGPHGGYTF. Here the CDR3 DNA reads TGTGCCAGCAGTGCAGGGCCCCATGGGGGCTACACCTTC.

The CDR3 region is CASSQEPTAPTVGGELFF. Written as DNA, the CDR3 is TGCGCCAGCAGCCAAGAACCCACAGCTCCAACGGTCGGCGGGGAGCTGTTTTTT. The rearrangement links TRBV4-1 to TRBJ2-2; D not resolved. Trimming removed 0 bases at V and 7 bases at J, with 21 bases between. Germline values: CDR1 MGHRA, CDR2 YSYEKL. This CDR3 comprises 18 residues.

This chain joins TRBV15 and TRBJ1-4; D is unresolved. The CDR3 has 17 residues. Deletions cut 5 bases from V and 0 bases from J, with 16 bases between. Germline V CDR1 and CDR2: LNHNV, YYDKDF (reference sequence). CDR3 protein: CATSPRGGSATNEKLFF. The DNA for the CDR3 is TGTGCCACCAGCCCCCGGGGTGGAAGTGCAACTAATGAAAAACTGTTTTTT.

This clone was recorded only once. CDR3 DNA: TGTGCCAGCCGGACAGGAACAGCCTACGAGCAGTACTTC. It translates to CASRTGTAYEQYF. The V and J genes are TRBV6-5 and TRBJ2-7, with 7 nucleotides matching TRBD1. V lost 8 bases to trimming and J lost 2 bases; unmatched junction nucleotides: 6. The germline V gene encodes CDR1 MNHEY and CDR2 SVGAGI. The CDR3 is 13 residues long.

J is TRBJ1-1 and V is TRBV5-4; perhaps TRBD1 as D (6 bases). The V end was cut by 5 bases, the J end by 4 bases, with 15 bases between. Germline V CDR1 and CDR2: SGHNT, YYREEE (reference sequence). The CDR3 consists of 14 residues. The CDR3 nucleotides are TGTGCCAGCAGTCCTGGTAGGGGGAGCACTGAAGCTTTCTTT. Its translation: CASSPGRGSTEAFF.

This chain joins TRBV27 and TRBJ1-4, with TRBD1 identical over 7 bases. The CDR3 is made up of 15 amino acids. Germline-derived CDR1 and CDR2 are MNHEY and SMNVEV (reference sequence). V lost 6 bases to trimming and J lost 7 bases; unmatched junction nucleotides: 11. CDR3: CASSQQGSLGEKLFF. As DNA, the CDR3 is TGTGCCAGCAGCCAACAGGGGTCTCTTGGTGAAAAACTGTTTTTT. The full variable domain, rest sourced from reference TRBV27 and TRBJ1-4, is EAQVTQNPRYLITVTGKKLTVTCSQNMNHEYMSWYRQDPGLGLRQIYYSMNVEVTDKGDVPEGYKVSRKEKRNFPLILESPSPNQTSLYFCASSQQGSLGEKLFFGSGTQLSVL.

The V call is TRBV28, the J call TRBJ2-4, with unresolved D. Germline assignment: CDR1 MDHEN and CDR2 SYDVKM. This CDR3 is 13 amino acids long. V lost 4 bases and J 3 bases, leaving 7 bases between the germline ends. The CDR3 nucleotides are TGTGCCAGCAGTTCCCCCTTCAAAAACATTCAGTACTTC. The encoded protein is CASSSPFKNIQYF.

The chain employs TRBV19 and TRBJ1-4; D not resolved. CDR1 and CDR2 from the germline V gene are LNHDA and SQIVND (reference sequence). The CDR3 consists of 15 residues. Trimming stripped 3 bases from V and 0 bases from J, with 8 bases between. The CDR3 reads CASSIELPTNEKLFF. DNA for the CDR3: TGTGCCAGTAGTATCGAGCTCCCAACTAATGAAAAACTGTTTTTT.

The chain is built from TRBV5-1 and TRBJ2-7, with D unclear. Trimming removed 1 base from V and 3 bases from J, with 14 bases in between. This CDR3 spans 15 amino acids. Germline CDR1 is SGHRS and CDR2 is YFSETQ. The CDR3 loop reads CASSLLGRPDYEQYF. CDR3 sequence (DNA): TGCGCCAGCAGCTTGTTGGGCAGACCAGACTACGAGCAGTACTTC.

This clone has just one count. The J gene is TRBJ2-1, the V gene TRBV5-1, with a possible D match to TRBD1 (6 bases). CDR1 is SGHRS, CDR2 YFSETQ, per germline. This CDR3 region has 15 residues. The V and J ends lost 4 bases and 3 bases respectively, with 14 bases between them. CDR3 sequence reads: CASSPPSDSYNEQFF. DNA for the CDR3: TGCGCCAGCAGCCCACCATCGGACAGCTACAATGAGCAGTTCTTC.

The chain uses TRBV6-6 and TRBJ1-5; D not resolved. CDR3 size: 12 residues. The germline V gene has CDR1 MNHNY and CDR2 SVGAGI (reference sequence). V was trimmed by 6 bases and J by 5 bases, leaving 8 bases between them. CDR3 coding DNA: TGTGCCAGCAGCCGACCCGATCAGCCCCAGCATTTT. Its translation is CASSRPDQPQHF.

The V call is TRBV5-4, the J call TRBJ2-6, with D maybe TRBD1 (7 bases). V lost 0 bases to trimming and J lost 3 bases, with 16 bases between them. Germline CDR1 is SGHNT and CDR2 is YYREEE (reference sequence). The CDR3 is made up of 18 amino acids. CDR3 loop: CASSLAGGGAHGANVLTF. The CDR3 bases are TGTGCCAGCAGCTTGGCCGGAGGGGGCGCGCATGGGGCCAACGTCCTGACTTTC.

CDR3 residues: CSVWDSGYGYTF. DNA for the CDR3: TGCAGCGTATGGGACAGCGGGTATGGCTACACCTTC. The chain couples TRBV29-1 to TRBJ1-2, with 7 bases lining up with TRBD1. Germline trimming cut 6 bases from V and 5 bases from J; bases unmatched to any gene: 6. CDR1 is SQVTM, CDR2 ANQGSEA, per germline. This CDR3 has 12 amino acids.

The chain couples TRBV7-9 to TRBJ1-3; weak D call: TRBD1 (5 bases). This CDR3 is 16 amino acids long. CDR1 and CDR2 from the germline V gene are SEHNR and FQNEAQ (reference sequence). V was shortened by 0 bases and J by 0 bases, with 9 bases between the two germline ends. In DNA, the CDR3 is TGTGCCAGCAGCTTAGCTGGGACTTACTCTGGAAACACCATATATTTT. Encoded protein: CASSLAGTYSGNTIYF.

This rearrangement joins TRBV3-1 (or the pseudogene TRBV3-2) to TRBJ2-2, with TRBD2 matching over 14 bases. CDR3 length: 18 residues. J was trimmed by 5 bases and V by 2 bases; bases with no gene match: 7. The germline CDR1 and CDR2 sequences are LGHDT and YNNKEL (reference sequence). CDR3 sequence (DNA): TGTGCCAGCAGCCAACCCTTAGGACTAGCGGGAGGTACCGGGGAGCTGTTTTTT. Protein: CASSQPLGLAGGTGELFF.